Listed below are T cell receptor beta chains from one sample, sequenced in a study of blood T cell repertoires in COVID-19. TCRdb's table, derived via immunoSEQ multiplex PCR, lists solely in-frame clones and lacks some. The sample lists more than 45,000 clones, 85% to 90% occurring once. Sequencing was carried out using peripheral blood. These receptors all come from a man in his fifties or sixties with acute or convalescent COVID-19. Both conserved end residues are part of each CDR3. A D gene is named only where the DNA matches it firmly. Not every row has a clone size; where given, it reads once, few, many or a size class.

13	TRBJ2-7	few	TRBV2	-	TGTGCCAGCGTACCCGGGACTCCATACGAGCAGTACTTC	CASVPGTPYEQYF
16	TRBJ2-2	-	TRBV7-9	TRBD2	TGTGCCAGCAGCCGATTAGCGGGAGCTGGGACCGGGGAGCTGTTTTTT	CASSRLAGAGTGELFF
16	TRBJ2-1	-	TRBV5-8	TRBD1	TGTGCCAGCAGCTTGAACAGGGGGCGAACCTACAATGAGCAGTTCTTC	CASSLNRGRTYNEQFF
14	TRBJ1-6	-	TRBV19	TRBD1	TGTGCCAGTAGGCGGGGACAGCTAAATTCACCCCTCCACTTT	CASRRGQLNSPLHF
14	TRBJ2-7	-	TRBV11-2	-	TGTGCCAGCAGCGTGGCAAGACAGGACTACGAGCAGTACTTC	CASSVARQDYEQYF
16	TRBJ2-1	-	TRBV24-1	TRBD1	TGTGCCACCAGTGACAACAGGGGTAGGTCCTACAATGAGCAGTTCTTC	CATSDNRGRSYNEQFF
12	TRBJ2-5	-	TRBV2	TRBD2	TGTGCCAGCAGTGGAAATAGCGGGAGCTGGTACTTC	CASSGNSGSWYF
14	TRBJ1-2	-	TRBV6-5	-	TGTGCCAGCAGTTATAACAGACTCGGGGATGGCTACACCTTC	CASSYNRLGDGYTF
13	TRBJ2-3	-	TRBV7-2	TRBD2	TGTGCCAGCAGAATACTAGCGGGAGATACGCAGTATTTT	CASRILAGDTQYF
17	TRBJ1-5	-	TRBV19	TRBD1	TGTGCCAGTAGTATATTGAGGGGACAGGGGGTCAATCAGCCCCAGCATTTT	CASSILRGQGVNQPQHF
13	TRBJ1-5	-	TRBV25-1	-	TGTGCCAGCACCCTGGGGGGGGATCAGCCCCAGCATTTT	CASTLGGDQPQHF
13	TRBJ1-2	once	TRBV25-1	TRBD1	TGTGCCAGCAGTACCCAGGGGGCTTTTGGCTACACCTTC	CASSTQGAFGYTF
17	TRBJ2-3	-	TRBV27	-	TGTGCCAGCAGTTTGGGTCGGGGATTCGGGGGTCTTGGAACGCAGTATTTT	CASSLGRGFGGLGTQYF